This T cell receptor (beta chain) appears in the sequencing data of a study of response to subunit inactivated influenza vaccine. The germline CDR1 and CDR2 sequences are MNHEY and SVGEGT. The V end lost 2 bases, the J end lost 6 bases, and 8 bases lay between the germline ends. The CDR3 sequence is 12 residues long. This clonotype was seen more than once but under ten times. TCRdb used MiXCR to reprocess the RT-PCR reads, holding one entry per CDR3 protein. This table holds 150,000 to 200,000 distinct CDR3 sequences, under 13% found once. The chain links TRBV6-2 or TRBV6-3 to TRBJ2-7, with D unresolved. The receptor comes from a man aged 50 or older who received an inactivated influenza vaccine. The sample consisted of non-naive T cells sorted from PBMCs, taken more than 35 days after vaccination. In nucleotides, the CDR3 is TGTGCCAGCAGTTACACTTGGGTCGAGCAGTACTTC. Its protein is CASSYTWVEQYF.